These T cell receptor beta chains were read from a single sample in a study of identifying expanded T cells in peripheral blood. Libraries were prepared by immunoSEQ multiplex PCR; TCRdb keeps only in-frame clonotypes and omits some of them. The repertoire consists of 100,000 or so clones, with around 88% occurring once and the leading ten covering approximately 16%. Sequencing was performed on blood. These receptors all stem from a person between 18 and 70 years old in good health. CDR3s include the opening cysteine and the closing phenylalanine or tryptophan.

J gene | V gene | CDR3 protein
TRBJ2-4 | TRBV2 | CASSAPPRGSKNIQYF
TRBJ2-7 | TRBV2 | CASSEGHLMYEQYF
TRBJ2-7 | TRBV7-9 | CASSLIEEVQYF
TRBJ1-5 | TRBV5-8 | CASSLVQGVSQPQHF
TRBJ2-3 | TRBV5-1 | CASKGRGTDTQYF
TRBJ2-1 | TRBV28 | CASSLPSWGAWEQFF
TRBJ2-2 | TRBV7-2 | CASSITSGANTGELFF
TRBJ1-2 | TRBV7-9 | CASSLVSGTGGYGYTF
TRBJ1-5 | TRBV6-1 | CASSDRGQGHQPQHF
TRBJ1-3 | TRBV6-5 | CASSPWTSGNTIYF
TRBJ2-4 | TRBV5-1 | CASSLSQGAWDIQYF
TRBJ1-4 | TRBV11-2 | CASSGRDSTYVNEKLFF
TRBJ2-1 | TRBV11-2 | CASSFTSDRAGRNEQFF
TRBJ2-3 | TRBV15 | CATMGATAATQYF
TRBJ1-4 | TRBV5-6 | CASSLEGIGEKLFF
TRBJ1-2 | TRBV19 | CASSTVYLGGYGYTF
TRBJ1-2 | TRBV10-3 | CAISDSLAGENYGYTF
TRBJ2-3 | TRBV5-1 | CASSLAGGYLTDTQYF
TRBJ2-7 | TRBV18 | CASSPIGTGLEQYF
TRBJ2-1 | TRBV15 | CATSRDRGLAGRGPYNEQFF
TRBJ1-6 | TRBV6-6 | CASRGQGWSPLHF
TRBJ2-7 | TRBV7-2 | CASSPREYRQGPAYEQYF
TRBJ2-7 | TRBV2 | CASMVRGLYYEQYF
TRBJ1-2 | TRBV11-1 | CASSLGGPYYGYTF
TRBJ1-2 | TRBV6-4 | CASSDPPGPNHGYTF
TRBJ2-3 | TRBV7-2 | CASSQEDPDTQYF
TRBJ2-7 | TRBV29-1 | CSVVTRTYEQYF
TRBJ2-1 | TRBV9 | CASSRGQFRNEQFF
TRBJ2-4 | TRBV7-9 | CASSLSSGGSNIQYF
TRBJ1-1 | TRBV30 | CAWSVRDRDNTEAFF
TRBJ2-5 | TRBV7-9 | CASSRDSQETQYF
TRBJ1-2 | TRBV6-5 | CASSYLTGVDYGYTF
TRBJ1-1 | TRBV6-6 | CASSYSPGLNTEAFF
TRBJ1-3 | TRBV7-2 | CASSLGGDTIYF
TRBJ2-1 | TRBV5-4 | CASSLSQRGGRNEQFF
TRBJ1-4 | TRBV29-1 | CSAGDLTKLFF
TRBJ2-7 | TRBV19 | CASSISSGGTYEQYF
TRBJ1-1 | TRBV18 | CASSLGAPGGTEAFF
TRBJ1-2 | TRBV5-4 | CASSRFGTLPNYGYTF
TRBJ1-4 | TRBV19 | CASSPPTGSGKLFF
TRBJ1-5 | TRBV2 | CASSEGTGHQPQHF
TRBJ2-5 | TRBV27 | CASSLSDRQGQETQYF
TRBJ2-7 | TRBV6-1 | CASDRGYEQYF
TRBJ1-1 | TRBV6-5 | CASSSVQGDREAFF
TRBJ2-4 | TRBV30 | CAWGLAGTRSKNIQYF
TRBJ1-5 | TRBV6-6 | CASSPRSAGQPQHF
TRBJ2-3 | TRBV5-5 | CASMRGYTDTQYF
TRBJ1-2 | TRBV6-6 | CASSYVTEYYGYTF
TRBJ1-2 | TRBV7-2 | CASSPDRDYGYTF
TRBJ2-7 | TRBV7-8 | CASSEIGGGPSSYEQYF
TRBJ1-5 | TRBV7-2 | CASSPGPGQGARNQPQHF
TRBJ2-7 | TRBV7-2 | CASSLPSWGAEQYF
TRBJ1-1 | TRBV2 | CASSAQVNTEAFF